These 13 T cell receptor beta chains originate from one sample sequenced in a study of T-cell memory formation after mild COVID-19. From the 5' RACE reads, TCRdb called clonotypes with MiXCR, one entry per CDR3 protein. The sample carries about 310,000 distinct CDR3 sequences, approximately 20% recorded once. The sequenced sample consisted of PBMCs or a T cell subset sorted from them (not recorded which). The receptors stem from a man between 18 and 29 years old who had mild COVID-19 (a few samples of this study predate the infection). Cell type and time point are not known.

The CDR3 nucleotides are TGTGCCAGCAGCACAAACCGAGGCGGGGGCGGCAAGACCCAGTACTTC. Protein: CASSTNRGGGGKTQYF. The chain employs TRBV27 and TRBJ2-5, with a weak D call TRBD2 (7 bases). The CDR3 runs to 16 residues. Germline V gene lookup returns CDR1 MNHEY and CDR2 SMNVEV (reference sequence). Trimming removed 6 bases at V and 6 bases at J, with 23 bases between.

The chain uses TRBV19 and TRBJ1-1; D not certain. Germline V lookup: CDR1 LNHDA, CDR2 SQIVND (reference sequence). The CDR3 spans 14 residues. The V and J ends lost 2 bases and 3 bases respectively, with 10 bases between them. DNA of the CDR3: TGTGCCAGTAGTATACGAGGCGGGGACACTGAAGCTTTCTTT. Amino acids: CASSIRGGDTEAFF.

This sequence joins TRBV7-8 and TRBJ2-2; 7 nucleotides line up with TRBD1. This CDR3 contains 13 residues. CDR1 is SGHVS and CDR2 is FQNEAQ in the germline V gene. V shed 5 bases, J shed 5 bases, and the junction held 2 bases outside the gene matches. The CDR3 DNA reads TGTGCCAGCAGCAGGGGGCGAACCGGGGAGCTGTTTTTT. It yields the protein CASSRGRTGELFF.

V is TRBV3-1 and J is TRBJ1-2; 8 bases are shared with TRBD1. The trim removed 6 bases at V and 5 bases at J, leaving 5 bases unmatched. This CDR3 has 13 amino acids. Germline V gives CDR1 LGHDT, CDR2 YNNKEL (reference sequence). CDR3 region: CASRRQGWYGYTF. Written as DNA, the CDR3 is TGTGCCAGCAGAAGACAGGGGTGGTATGGCTACACCTTC.

This clonotype was seen ten or more times. This sequence joins TRBV29-1 and TRBJ2-5, with unresolved D. This CDR3 region has 13 residues. V dropped 1 base and J dropped 4 bases, with 10 bases sitting between them. CDR1 and CDR2 from the germline V gene are SQVTM and ANQGSEA. CDR3 bases: TGCAGCGTTGAAGGCGCTAGTCGAGAGACCCAGTACTTC. Protein sequence: CSVEGASRETQYF.

This clonotype was detected only a few times. The CDR3 DNA is TGTGCCAGCAGCTCCGGTCTAGCGGGGGGCCCTCTCCTAGCCAAAAACATTCAGTACTTC. Residues: CASSSGLAGGPLLAKNIQYF. The chain combines TRBV7-2 with TRBJ2-4; 11 positions agree with TRBD2. The CDR3 runs to 20 residues. Germline lookup yields CDR1 SGHTA and CDR2 FQGNSA. V lost 4 bases and J lost 0; bases outside the gene matches: 14.

V usage is TRBV7-2 and J usage is TRBJ1-1; the D is unclear. Germline V gives CDR1 SGHTA, CDR2 FQGNSA. Trimming removed 0 bases at V and 2 bases at J, with 10 bases between. This CDR3 spans 15 amino acids. CDR3 amino acids: CASSLARLVNTEAFF. The CDR3 nucleotides read TGTGCCAGCAGCTTAGCGCGATTAGTCAACACTGAAGCTTTCTTT. Full variable domain (outside the CDR3, taken from reference TRBV7-2 and TRBJ1-1): GAGVSQSPSNKVTEKGKDVELRCDPISGHTALYWYRQSLGQGLEFLIYFQGNSAPDKSGLPSDRFSAERTGGSVSTLTIQRTQQEDSAVYLCASSLARLVNTEAFFGQGTRLTVV.

This clonotype was counted a few times. The chain has TRBV6-1 and TRBJ1-2; D is unclear. V shed 5 bases and J shed 3 bases, with 7 bases lying between them. CDR1 MNHNS and CDR2 SASEGT come from the germline V gene. This CDR3 contains 12 residues. This CDR3 is CASSTEYYGYTF. The CDR3 nucleotides are TGTGCCAGCAGTACAGAATACTATGGCTACACCTTC.

This clonotype was seen repeatedly, ten times or more. This chain links TRBV7-9 with TRBJ1-5; D not resolved. This CDR3 has 17 amino acids. V dropped 5 bases and J dropped 0 bases, with 17 bases sitting between them. Germline V CDR1 and CDR2: SEHNR, FQNEAQ (reference sequence). CDR3 sequence reads: CASSTGAPLVSNQPQHF. The CDR3 DNA reads as TGTGCCAGCAGCACCGGAGCCCCGCTCGTTAGCAATCAGCCCCAGCATTTT.

The chain combines TRBV7-3 with TRBJ1-1; D unresolved. CDR1 and CDR2 from the germline V gene are SGHTA and FQGTGA. Trimming cost V 8 bases and J 1 base, with 14 bases left between them. The CDR3 has 14 amino acids. In DNA form, the CDR3 reads TGTGCCAGCCGACTCGGACCCCAGAACACTGAAGCTTTCTTT. Translating gives CASRLGPQNTEAFF.

There are a few counts of this clonotype. CDR3 sequence: CASSIHSQRKDNEQFF. The DNA for the CDR3 is TGTGCCAGCAGCATCCACTCACAGAGGAAGGACAATGAGCAGTTCTTC. The chain has TRBV5-4 and TRBJ2-1; D unclear. This CDR3 comprises 16 residues. Germline V gives CDR1 SGHNT, CDR2 YYREEE (reference sequence). Trimming took 4 bases from V and 5 from J, leaving 19 bases between them.

The chain combines TRBV20-1 with TRBJ1-2; weak D call: TRBD1 (6 bases). The V end lost 6 bases, the J end lost 2 bases, and 13 bases lay between the germline ends. This CDR3 comprises 13 residues. The germline V gene has CDR1 DFQATT and CDR2 SNEGSKA (reference sequence). CDR3 protein: CSANRDQNYGYTF. CDR3 coding DNA: TGCAGTGCAAACAGGGATCAGAACTATGGCTACACCTTC.

This clonotype was picked up many times. This chain links TRBV5-1 with TRBJ1-1, with TRBD1 as a possible D gene (5 bases). The CDR3 loop spans 15 amino acids. V gave up 4 bases and J gave up 0 bases, with 13 bases separating them. Germline CDR1 reads SGHRS; CDR2 reads YFSETQ. The CDR3 DNA sequence: TGCGCCAGCAGCCCTTTGACAGCCTTGAACACTGAAGCTTTCTTT. Encoded protein: CASSPLTALNTEAFF. Drawing the rest from reference TRBV5-1 and TRBJ1-1, the complete variable domain is KAGVTQTPRYLIKTRGQQVTLSCSPISGHRSVSWYQQTPGQGLQFLFEYFSETQRNKGNFPGRFSGRQFSNSRSEMNVSTLELGDSALYLCASSPLTALNTEAFFGQGTRLTVV.